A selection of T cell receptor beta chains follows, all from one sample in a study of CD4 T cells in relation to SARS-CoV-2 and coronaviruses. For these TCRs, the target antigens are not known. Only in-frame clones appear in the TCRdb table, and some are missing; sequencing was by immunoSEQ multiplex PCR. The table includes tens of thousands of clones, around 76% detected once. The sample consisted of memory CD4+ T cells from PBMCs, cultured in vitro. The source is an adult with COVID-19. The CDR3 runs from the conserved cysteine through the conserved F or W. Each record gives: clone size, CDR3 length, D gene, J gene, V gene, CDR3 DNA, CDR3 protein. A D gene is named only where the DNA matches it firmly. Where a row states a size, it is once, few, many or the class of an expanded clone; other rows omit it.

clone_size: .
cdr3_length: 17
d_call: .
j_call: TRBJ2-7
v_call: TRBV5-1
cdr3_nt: TGCGCCAGCAGCTTTTTTCCGGGGGCGGAGGGCGATCACGAGCAGTACTTC
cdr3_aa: CASSFFPGAEGDHEQYF

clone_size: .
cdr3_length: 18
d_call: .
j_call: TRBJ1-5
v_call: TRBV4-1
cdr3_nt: TGCGCCAGCAGCCAAGTCGACATGGGCATGAGCGCGGGTCAGCCCCAGCATTTT
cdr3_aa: CASSQVDMGMSAGQPQHF

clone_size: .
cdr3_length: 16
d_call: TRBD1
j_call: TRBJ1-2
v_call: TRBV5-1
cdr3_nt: TGCGCCAGCAGCCGCACGCCGGGACAGGGGAATCGTGGCTACACCTTC
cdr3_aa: CASSRTPGQGNRGYTF

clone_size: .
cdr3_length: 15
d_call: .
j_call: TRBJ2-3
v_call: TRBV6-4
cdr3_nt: TGTGCCAGCAGTGACTCGAGTGGAGCGGCAGATACGCAGTATTTT
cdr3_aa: CASSDSSGAADTQYF

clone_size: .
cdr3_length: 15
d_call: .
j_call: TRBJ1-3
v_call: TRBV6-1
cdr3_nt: TGTGCCAGCAGTGACCGAGGGGCCTCTGGAAACACCATATATTTT
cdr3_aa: CASSDRGASGNTIYF

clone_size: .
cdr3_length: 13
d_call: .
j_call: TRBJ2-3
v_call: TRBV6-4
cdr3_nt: TGTGCCAGCAGCGAAGTATTGGGGGATACGCAGTATTTT
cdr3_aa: CASSEVLGDTQYF

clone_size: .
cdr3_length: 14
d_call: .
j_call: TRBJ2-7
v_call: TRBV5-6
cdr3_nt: TGTGCCAGCAGCTTGAAACTACAACCCTACGAGCAGTACTTC
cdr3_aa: CASSLKLQPYEQYF

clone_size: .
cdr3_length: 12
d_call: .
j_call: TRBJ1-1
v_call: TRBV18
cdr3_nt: TGTGCCAGCTCACCAAAGGGTCTGAACGCTTTCTTT
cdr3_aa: CASSPKGLNAFF

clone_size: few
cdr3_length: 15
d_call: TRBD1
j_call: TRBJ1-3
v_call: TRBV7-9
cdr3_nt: TGTGCCAGCAGTTCGGACAGGAACTCTGGAAACACCATATATTTT
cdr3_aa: CASSSDRNSGNTIYF

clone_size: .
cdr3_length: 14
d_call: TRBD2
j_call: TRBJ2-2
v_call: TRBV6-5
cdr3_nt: TGTGCCAGCAGCCGACTAGCGGGAGGAAAGGAGCTGTTTTTT
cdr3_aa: CASSRLAGGKELFF

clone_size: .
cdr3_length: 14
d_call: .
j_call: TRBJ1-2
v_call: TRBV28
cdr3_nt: TGTGCCAGCAGTTTACTAGGCGGAGGCTATGGCTACACCTTC
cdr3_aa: CASSLLGGGYGYTF

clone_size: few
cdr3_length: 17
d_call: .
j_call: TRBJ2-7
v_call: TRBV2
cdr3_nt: TGTGCCAGCAGTGAATATTGGGGCCCGACAGTCGTCTACGAGCAGTACTTC
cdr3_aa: CASSEYWGPTVVYEQYF

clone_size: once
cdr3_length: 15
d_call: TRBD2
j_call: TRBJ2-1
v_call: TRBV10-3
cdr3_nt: TGTGCCATAAGTGAAAGGACTAGCGGTTACAATGAGCAGTTCTTC
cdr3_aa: CAISERTSGYNEQFF

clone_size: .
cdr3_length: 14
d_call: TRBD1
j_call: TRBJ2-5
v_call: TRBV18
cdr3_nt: TGTGCCAGCCGAATTAACAGGGGCAAAGAGACCCAGTACTTC
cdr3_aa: CASRINRGKETQYF

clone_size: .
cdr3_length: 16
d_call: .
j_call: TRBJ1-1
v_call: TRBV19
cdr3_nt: TGTGCCAGTAGTAGAGGTTGGGGCGGACAGAACACTGAAGCTTTCTTT
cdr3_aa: CASSRGWGGQNTEAFF

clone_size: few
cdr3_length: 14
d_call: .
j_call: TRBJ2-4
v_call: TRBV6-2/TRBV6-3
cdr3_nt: TGTGCCAGCAACCCGGCGGGGCGGGGAAACATTCAGTACTTC
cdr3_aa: CASNPAGRGNIQYF

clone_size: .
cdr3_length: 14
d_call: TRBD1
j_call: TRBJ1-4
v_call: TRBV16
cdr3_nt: TGTGCCAGCAGCCGACAGGGTTTCGCTGAAAAACTGTTTTTT
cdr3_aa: CASSRQGFAEKLFF

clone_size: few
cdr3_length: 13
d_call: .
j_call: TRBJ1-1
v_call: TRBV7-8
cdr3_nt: TGTGCCAGCAGCTTATACAGCGGTTCTGAAGCTTTCTTT
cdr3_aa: CASSLYSGSEAFF

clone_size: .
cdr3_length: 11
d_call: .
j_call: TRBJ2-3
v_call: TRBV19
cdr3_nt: TGTGCCAGTAGTCTGAGGGGAGCGCAGTATTTT
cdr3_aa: CASSLRGAQYF

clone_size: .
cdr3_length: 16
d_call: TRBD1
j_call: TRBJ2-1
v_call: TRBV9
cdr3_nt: TGTGCCAGCAGCATAGGGACAGGGGGCGCTTCGAATGAGCAGTTCTTC
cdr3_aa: CASSIGTGGASNEQFF

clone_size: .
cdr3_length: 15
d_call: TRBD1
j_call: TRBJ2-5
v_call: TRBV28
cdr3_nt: TGTGCCAGCAGTTCCGGGACAGGGGATGTGGAGACCCAGTACTTC
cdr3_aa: CASSSGTGDVETQYF

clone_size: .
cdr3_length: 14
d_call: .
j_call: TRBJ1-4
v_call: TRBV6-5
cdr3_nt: TGTGCCAGCAATACAGGTTTCGGTAATGAAAAACTGTTTTTT
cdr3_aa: CASNTGFGNEKLFF